These 9 T cell receptor beta chains came from one sample sequenced in a study of shared clonotypes between healthy human individuals (dated by TCRdb to between 2020 and 2021). The library was produced with the immunoSEQ multiplex PCR assay. TCRdb limited this immuneACCESS table to in-frame rearrangements with V and J called. A share of clones is missing; checked studies link under half to unresolved V genes, and the rest is unexplained. For this sample there are over 1.4 million clones; roughly 96% appear just once. The leading ten clones occupy roughly 1.2% of the sample. Input material: naive CD4+ T cells sorted from blood. The cell subset or site label, read with the paper, signifies: CD45RA+ positively selected. The receptors derive from a young man in good health.

V gene TRBV14 combines with J gene TRBJ2-1; D is undetermined. The CDR3 spans 13 residues. Germline values: CDR1 SGHDN, CDR2 FVKESK. The V end was cut by 0 bases, the J end by 12 bases, with 12 bases between. The CDR3 reads CASSQDPSRPQFF. The CDR3 DNA sequence: TGTGCCAGCAGCCAAGACCCCTCTAGACCGCAGTTCTTC.

Of note for this clone: This CDR3 is also generated by other DNA sequences in the sample. This chain connects TRBV5-1 to TRBJ2-3; 8 nucleotides align to TRBD2. CDR3 size: 15 residues. The germline V gene has CDR1 SGHRS and CDR2 YFSETQ. The V segment lost 0 bases and the J segment 3 bases; nucleotides outside the gene matches: 3. DNA of the CDR3: TGCGCCAGCAGCTTGGCCCGGGGGGGTACAGATACGCAGTATTTT. Translated, it gives CASSLARGGTDTQYF. Looking up the rest from reference TRBV5-1 and TRBJ2-3 gives the full variable domain: KAGVTQTPRYLIKTRGQQVTLSCSPISGHRSVSWYQQTPGQGLQFLFEYFSETQRNKGNFPGRFSGRQFSNSRSEMNVSTLELGDSALYLCASSLARGGTDTQYFGPGTRLTVL.

V is TRBV28 and J is TRBJ2-1; D is unresolved. Germline V gives CDR1 MDHEN, CDR2 SYDVKM. The ends were cut back, 3 bases at V and 9 bases at J, with 18 bases in the middle. This CDR3 contains 15 residues. In DNA form, the CDR3 reads TGTGCCAGCAGTTTGGGCACACCTGGGTGGGGTGAGCAGTTCTTC. Encoded protein: CASSLGTPGWGEQFF.

On this clone itself: The missing conserved phenylalanine or tryptophan at the end of this CDR3 makes a read error likely. The limits of the CDR3 on the DNA are not certain, so only TCRdb's listed CDR3 is given. This rearrangement joins TRBV21-1 to TRBJ2-7; no DNA check was done on the table's D call, TRBD1. TRBV21-1 is classified as a pseudogene. Counting both end residues, the CDR3 totals 12 amino acids. CDR3: CASRSSGTGASY.

This rearrangement joins TRBV29-1 to TRBJ2-2, with TRBD1 as a possible D gene (5 bases). The CDR3 has 15 amino acids. Trimming took off 3 bases at V and 2 bases at J, with 13 bases between the two ends. Germline lookup yields CDR1 SQVTM and CDR2 ANQGSEA. The CDR3 DNA follows: TGCAGCGTTGACTCTGGACAACTCAACACCGGGGAGCTGTTTTTT. Translated: CSVDSGQLNTGELFF.

The V call is TRBV19, the J call TRBJ2-5; 8 bases are shared with TRBD1. The CDR3 loop spans 15 amino acids. CDR1 and CDR2 from the germline V gene are LNHDA and SQIVND (reference sequence). Germline trimming cut 5 bases from V and 5 bases from J; bases unmatched to any gene: 10. The CDR3 sequence is CASSLGQGAAETQYF. The CDR3 coding sequence is TGTGCCAGTAGTTTAGGGCAGGGGGCCGCGGAGACCCAGTACTTC.

The J gene is TRBJ2-1, the V gene TRBV29-1; 10 bases agree with TRBD2. CDR1 is SQVTM, CDR2 ANQGSEA, per germline. The CDR3 length is 15 residues. Germline trimming cut 2 bases from V and 4 bases from J; bases unmatched to any gene: 5. CDR3 bases: TGCAGCGTTGAACTAGCGGGAGCTGGTTACAATGAGCAGTTCTTC. Amino acids: CSVELAGAGYNEQFF.

The chain links TRBV5-1 to TRBJ2-3; possible D gene TRBD1, 6 bases. CDR1 and CDR2 (germline): SGHRS, YFSETQ. Trimming left V 6 bases short and J 5 bases short, with 16 bases between. The CDR3 length is 14 residues. The CDR3 nucleotides read TGCGCCAGCAACCCCCGTCAGGGGAGAGATACGCAGTATTTT. Amino acids: CASNPRQGRDTQYF.

The V call is TRBV6-1, the J call TRBJ2-7, with D possibly matching TRBD1 (6 bases). Germline V gene data show CDR1 as MNHNS and CDR2 as SASEGT. V lost 6 bases and J lost 1, with 13 bases in between. The CDR3 is made up of 14 amino acids. This CDR3 is CASSRDNLSYEQYF. The CDR3 DNA is TGTGCCAGCAGCCGGGACAACCTTTCCTACGAGCAGTACTTC.